Shown below are 5 T cell receptor beta chains from a single sample sequenced in a study of shared clonotypes between healthy human individuals. Only in-frame clones appear in the TCRdb table, and some are missing; sequencing was by immunoSEQ multiplex PCR. Of some 2,000,000 clones in the sample, approximately 94% were seen once. CD45RO-negative cells were positively selected for CCR7, leaving out terminally differentiated effector memory CD45RA+ cells. The source material was naive CD8+ T cells sorted from blood. Every receptor here comes from a man between 18 and 35 years old in good health.

The chain has TRBV10-2 and TRBJ1-2; TRBD1 matches at 7 bases. Trimming at V came to 6 bases and at J to 5 bases, leaving 9 bases not matched to a gene. Germline CDR1 is WSHSY and CDR2 is SAAADI. The CDR3 sequence is 14 residues long. For the CDR3, the DNA is TGCGCCAGCAGCCTGACAGGGATGGGGTATGGCTACACCTTC. It codes for CASSLTGMGYGYTF.

The chain links TRBV12-5 to TRBJ1-5; D unresolved. Trimming removed 6 bases at V and 7 bases at J, with 25 bases between. The germline gives CDR1 LGHNT, CDR2 FRNRAP. The CDR3 is 17 amino acids. The CDR3: CASGDPPAGVHGQPQHF. CDR3 bases: TGTGCTAGTGGCGATCCGCCCGCTGGGGTTCATGGGCAGCCCCAGCATTTT.

The chain joins TRBV4-3 to TRBJ2-3; 8 bases are a match to TRBD1. CDR1 LGHNA and CDR2 YSLEER come from the germline V gene. V was clipped by 3 bases and J by 5 bases; unmatched bases: 10. CDR3 length: 16 amino acids. DNA for the CDR3: TGCGCCAGCAGCCAGGACCCCAGACAGGGGTTAGATACGCAGTATTTT. This translates into CASSQDPRQGLDTQYF.

This chain joins TRBV4-3 and TRBJ1-1; D uncertain. Germline assignment: CDR1 LGHNA and CDR2 YSLEER. The V gene lost 2 bases and the J gene lost 0 bases, with 10 bases spanning the gap. The CDR3 spans 15 residues. CDR3 nucleotide sequence: TGCGCCAGCAGCCAATATCGAGCCTTGAACACTGAAGCTTTCTTT. This translates into CASSQYRALNTEAFF.

The chain has TRBV6-5 and TRBJ1-3, with 10 nucleotides matching TRBD1. V gave up 7 bases and J gave up 3 bases; unmatched junction bases: 6. Germline loops: CDR1 MNHEY, CDR2 SVGAGI. This CDR3 has 15 amino acids. The CDR3 DNA sequence: TGTGCCAGCACCGGACAGGGGGTTTATGGAAACACCATATATTTT. Translating gives CASTGQGVYGNTIYF.